This T cell receptor beta chain was identified in a study of cytotoxic CD8 clonotypes in ibrutinib-treated CLL. Regarding the study as a whole: Among the clonotypes, public ones were uncommon and contracted or held stable on treatment. Clonality was higher at ibrutinib response and returned toward baseline at progression.

For this clone: The antigen remains undetermined.

Trimming removed 6 bases from V and 8 bases from J, with 22 bases in between. Germline assignment: CDR1 MDHEN and CDR2 SYDVKM. This CDR3 has 15 amino acids. The table came from immunoSEQ multiplex PCR; TCRdb's copy has only in-frame clones and leaves some out. The data hold about 140,000 clones, with approximately 90% observed a single time. This TCR was recovered from a human donor with chronic lymphocytic leukemia. The chain has TRBV28 and TRBJ1-2; a possible D gene is TRBD1 (6 bases). Specimen: PBMCs, collected after 12 months of ibrutinib treatment. The CDR3 nucleotides are TGTGCCAGCAGACCTCCCCCGGGACAAGAAAGGGGCTACACCTTC. Protein: CASRPPPGQERGYTF.